This T cell receptor (beta chain) was sequenced during a study of identifying expanded T cells in peripheral blood. Study findings and constraints: Over around two and four weeks, about 15 and 19 clones changed, versus around 1.3 between replicates. Across healthy donors, higher total template counts meant significantly greater roughly 2-week count variance.

Details on this clone: As yet, its antigen is unknown.

Produced via immunoSEQ multiplex PCR; TCRdb's table is partial and in-frame only. The data hold roughly 100,000 clones, with roughly 88% observed a single time. Healthy donors had no documented immune events, such as infections, while sampled. This CDR3 has 12 amino acids. Germline CDR1 and CDR2: SGHTA and FQGNSA. The V end was cut by 5 bases, the J end by 6 bases, with 10 bases between. The source material was blood. The clonotype comes from a person aged 18-69 years in good health. J is TRBJ1-1 and V is TRBV7-2; no clear D. In DNA form, the CDR3 reads TGTGCCAGCAGCCCTACCCGCTCTGAAGCTTTCTTT. Protein sequence: CASSPTRSEAFF.